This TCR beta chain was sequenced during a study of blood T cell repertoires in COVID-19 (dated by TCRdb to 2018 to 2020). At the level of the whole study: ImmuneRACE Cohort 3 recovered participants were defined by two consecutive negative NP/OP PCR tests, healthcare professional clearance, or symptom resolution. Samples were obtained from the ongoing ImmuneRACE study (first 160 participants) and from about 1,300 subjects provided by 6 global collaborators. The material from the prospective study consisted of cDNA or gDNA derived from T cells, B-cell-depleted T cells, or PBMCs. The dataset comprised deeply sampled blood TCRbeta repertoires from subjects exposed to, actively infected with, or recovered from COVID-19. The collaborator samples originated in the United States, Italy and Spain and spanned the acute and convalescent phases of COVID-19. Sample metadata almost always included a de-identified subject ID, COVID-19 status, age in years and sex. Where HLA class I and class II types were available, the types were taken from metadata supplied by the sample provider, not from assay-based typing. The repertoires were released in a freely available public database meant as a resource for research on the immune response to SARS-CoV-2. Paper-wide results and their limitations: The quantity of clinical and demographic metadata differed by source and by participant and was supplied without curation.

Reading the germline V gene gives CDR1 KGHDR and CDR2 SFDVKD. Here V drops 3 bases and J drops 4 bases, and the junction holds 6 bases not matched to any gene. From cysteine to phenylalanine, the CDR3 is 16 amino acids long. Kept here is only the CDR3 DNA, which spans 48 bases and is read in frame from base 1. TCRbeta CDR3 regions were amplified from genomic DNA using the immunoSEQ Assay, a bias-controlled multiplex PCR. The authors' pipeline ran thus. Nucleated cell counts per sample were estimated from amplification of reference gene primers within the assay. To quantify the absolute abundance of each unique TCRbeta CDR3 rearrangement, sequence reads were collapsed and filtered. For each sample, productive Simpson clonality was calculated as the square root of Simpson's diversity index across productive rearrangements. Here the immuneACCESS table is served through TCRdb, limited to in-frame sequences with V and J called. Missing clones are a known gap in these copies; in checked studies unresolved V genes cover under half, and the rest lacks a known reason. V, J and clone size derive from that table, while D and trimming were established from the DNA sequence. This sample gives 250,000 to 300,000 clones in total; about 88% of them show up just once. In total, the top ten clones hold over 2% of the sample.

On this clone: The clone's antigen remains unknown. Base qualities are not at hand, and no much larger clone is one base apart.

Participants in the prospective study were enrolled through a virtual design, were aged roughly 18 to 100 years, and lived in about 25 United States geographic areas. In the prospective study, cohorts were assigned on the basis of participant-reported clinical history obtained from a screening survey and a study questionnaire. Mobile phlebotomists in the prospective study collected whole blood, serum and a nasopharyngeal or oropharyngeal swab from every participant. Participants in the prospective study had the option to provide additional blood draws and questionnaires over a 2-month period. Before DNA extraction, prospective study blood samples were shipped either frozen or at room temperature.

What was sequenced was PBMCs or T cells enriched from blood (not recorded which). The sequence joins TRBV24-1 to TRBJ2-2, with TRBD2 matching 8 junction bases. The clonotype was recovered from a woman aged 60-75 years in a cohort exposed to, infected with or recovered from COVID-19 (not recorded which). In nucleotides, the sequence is TGTGCCACCAGTGATCCGACTAGCGAGTCCACCGGGGAGCTGTTTTTT. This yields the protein CATSDPTSESTGELFF.